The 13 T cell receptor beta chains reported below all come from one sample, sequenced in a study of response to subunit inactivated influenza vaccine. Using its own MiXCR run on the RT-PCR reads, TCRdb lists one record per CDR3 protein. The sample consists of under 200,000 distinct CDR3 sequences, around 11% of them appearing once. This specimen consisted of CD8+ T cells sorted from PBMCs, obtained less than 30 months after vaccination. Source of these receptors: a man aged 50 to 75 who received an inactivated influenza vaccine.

The CDR3 region has the DNA TGTGCCAGCAGTGAACTGGATAGCAATCAGCCCCAGCATTTT. It translates to CASSELDSNQPQHF. This sequence joins TRBV2 and TRBJ1-5; no clear D gene. V was shortened by 2 bases and J by 0 bases, with 5 bases between the two germline ends. The CDR3 is made up of 14 amino acids. From germline, CDR1 is SNHLY and CDR2 FYNNEI. The entire variable domain, with the rest obtained from reference TRBV2 and TRBJ1-5, is as follows: EPEVTQTPSHQVTQMGQEVILRCVPISNHLYFYWYRQILGQKVEFLVSFYNNEISEKSEIFDDQFSVERPDGSNFTLKIRSTKLEDSAMYFCASSELDSNQPQHFGDGTRLSIL.

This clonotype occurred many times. In nucleotides, the CDR3 is TGTGCCAGTCAATTAAACTCCTTCTTTGGCACCGGGGAGCTGTTTTTT. Its translation is CASQLNSFFGTGELFF. This rearrangement joins TRBV5-6 to TRBJ2-2; no reliable D call. Looked up from germline, CDR1 is SGHDT and CDR2 is YYEEEE. CDR3 length: 16 residues. Trimming cost V 8 bases and J 4 bases, with 21 bases left between them.

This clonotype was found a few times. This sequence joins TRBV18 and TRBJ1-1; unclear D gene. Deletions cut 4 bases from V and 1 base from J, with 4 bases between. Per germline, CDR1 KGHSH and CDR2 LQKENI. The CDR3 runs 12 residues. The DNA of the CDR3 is TGTGCCAGCTCACACAGGAACACTGAAGCTTTCTTT. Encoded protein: CASSHRNTEAFF.

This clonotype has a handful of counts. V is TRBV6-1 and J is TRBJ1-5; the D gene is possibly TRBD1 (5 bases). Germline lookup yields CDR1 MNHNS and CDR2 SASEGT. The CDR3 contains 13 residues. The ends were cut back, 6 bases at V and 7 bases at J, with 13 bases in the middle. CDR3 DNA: TGTGCCAGCAGCCATGGAGGGGACCAGCCCCAGCATTTT. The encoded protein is CASSHGGDQPQHF.

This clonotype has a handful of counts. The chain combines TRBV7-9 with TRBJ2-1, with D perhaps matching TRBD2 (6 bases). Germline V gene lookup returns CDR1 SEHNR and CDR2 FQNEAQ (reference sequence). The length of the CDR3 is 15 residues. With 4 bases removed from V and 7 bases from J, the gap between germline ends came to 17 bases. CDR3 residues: CASSSPGRGLNEQFF. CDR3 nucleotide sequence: TGTGCCAGCAGCTCCCCGGGACGGGGGTTGAATGAGCAGTTCTTC.

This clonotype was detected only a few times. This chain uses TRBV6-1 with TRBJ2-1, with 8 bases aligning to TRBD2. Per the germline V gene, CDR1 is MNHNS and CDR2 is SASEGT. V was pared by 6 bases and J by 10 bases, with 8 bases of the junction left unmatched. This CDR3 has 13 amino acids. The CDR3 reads CASRISGRGEQFF. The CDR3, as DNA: TGTGCCAGCAGGATAAGCGGGAGAGGCGAGCAGTTCTTC.

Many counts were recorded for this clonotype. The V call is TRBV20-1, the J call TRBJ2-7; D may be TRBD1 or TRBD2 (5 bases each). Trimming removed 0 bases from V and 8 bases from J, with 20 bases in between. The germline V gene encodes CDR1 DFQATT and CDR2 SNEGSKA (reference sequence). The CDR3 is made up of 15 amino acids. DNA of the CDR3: TGCAGTGCTAGAGACGGGGCGGACCCTACGTCCAAGCAGTACTTC. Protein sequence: CSARDGADPTSKQYF.

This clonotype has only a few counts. In DNA form, the CDR3 reads TGTGCCAGCAGCTTAGCCAGGGACAGCCCCGATGGCTACACCTTC. Its translation is CASSLARDSPDGYTF. The gene calls are TRBV7-9 and TRBJ1-2; 7 bases are shared with TRBD1. The J segment lost 6 bases and the V segment lost 0 bases, leaving 7 bases of the junction unmatched. Germline-derived CDR1 and CDR2 are SEHNR and FQNEAQ (reference sequence). CDR3 length equals 15 residues.

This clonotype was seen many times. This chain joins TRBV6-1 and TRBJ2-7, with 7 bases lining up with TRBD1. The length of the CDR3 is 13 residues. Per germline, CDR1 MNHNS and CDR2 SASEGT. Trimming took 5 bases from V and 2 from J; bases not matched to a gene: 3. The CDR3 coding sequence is TGTGCCAGCAGTACAGGGGCCCCCTACGAGCAGTACTTC. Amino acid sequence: CASSTGAPYEQYF.

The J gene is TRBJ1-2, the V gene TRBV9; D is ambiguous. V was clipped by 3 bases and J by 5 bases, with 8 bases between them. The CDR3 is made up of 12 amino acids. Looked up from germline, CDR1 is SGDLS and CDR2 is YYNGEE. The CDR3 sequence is CASSGDRYGYTF. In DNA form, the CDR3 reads TGTGCCAGCAGCGGAGACCGTTATGGCTACACCTTC.

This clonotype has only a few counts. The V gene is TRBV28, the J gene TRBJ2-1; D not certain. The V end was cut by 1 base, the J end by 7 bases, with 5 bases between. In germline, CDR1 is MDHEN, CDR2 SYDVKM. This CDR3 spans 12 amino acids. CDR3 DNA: TGTGCCAGCAGTTTATACGTAAATGAGCAGTTCTTC. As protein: CASSLYVNEQFF.

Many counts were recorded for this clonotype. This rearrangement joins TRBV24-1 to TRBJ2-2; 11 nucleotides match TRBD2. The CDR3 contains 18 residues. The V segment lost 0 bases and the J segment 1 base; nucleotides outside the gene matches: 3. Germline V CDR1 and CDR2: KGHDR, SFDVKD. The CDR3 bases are TGTGCCACCAGTGATTTGACTAGCGGGAGCGGGAACACCGGGGAGCTGTTTTTT. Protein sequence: CATSDLTSGSGNTGELFF.

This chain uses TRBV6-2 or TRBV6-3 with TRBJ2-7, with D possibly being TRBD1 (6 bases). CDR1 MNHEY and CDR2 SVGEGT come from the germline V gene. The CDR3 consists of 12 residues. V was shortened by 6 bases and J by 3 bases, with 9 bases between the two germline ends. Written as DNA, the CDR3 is TGTGCCAGCAGGTTACAGGGCTACGAGCAGTACTTC. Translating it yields CASRLQGYEQYF.